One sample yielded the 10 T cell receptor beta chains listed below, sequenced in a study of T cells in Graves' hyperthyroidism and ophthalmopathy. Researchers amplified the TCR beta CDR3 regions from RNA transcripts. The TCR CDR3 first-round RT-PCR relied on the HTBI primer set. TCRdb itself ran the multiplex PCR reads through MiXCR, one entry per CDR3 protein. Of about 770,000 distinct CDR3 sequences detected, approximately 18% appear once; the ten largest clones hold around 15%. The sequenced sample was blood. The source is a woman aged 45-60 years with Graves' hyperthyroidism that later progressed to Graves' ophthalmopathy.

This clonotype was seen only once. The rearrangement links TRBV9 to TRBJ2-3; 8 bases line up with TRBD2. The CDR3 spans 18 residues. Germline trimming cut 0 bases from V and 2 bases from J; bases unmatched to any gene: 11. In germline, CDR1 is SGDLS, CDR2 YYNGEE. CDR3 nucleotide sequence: TGTGCCAGCAGCGTAGCCGTTGGCGGGGGGCATCCCACAGATACGCAGTATTTT. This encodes CASSVAVGGGHPTDTQYF.

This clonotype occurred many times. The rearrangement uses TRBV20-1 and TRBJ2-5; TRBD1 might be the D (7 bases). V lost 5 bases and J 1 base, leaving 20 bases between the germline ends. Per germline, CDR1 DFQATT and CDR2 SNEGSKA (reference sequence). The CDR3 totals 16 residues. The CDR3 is CSAGLTGTEFQETQYF. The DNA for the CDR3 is TGCAGTGCTGGACTAACCGGGACAGAATTCCAAGAGACCCAGTACTTC.

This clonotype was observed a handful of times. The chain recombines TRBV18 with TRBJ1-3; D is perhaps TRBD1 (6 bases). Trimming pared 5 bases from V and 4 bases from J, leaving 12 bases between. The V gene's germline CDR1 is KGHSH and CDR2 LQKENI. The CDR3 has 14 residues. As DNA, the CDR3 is TGTGCCAGCTCAGCAGAGACAGGAGGAAACACCATATATTTT. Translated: CASSAETGGNTIYF.

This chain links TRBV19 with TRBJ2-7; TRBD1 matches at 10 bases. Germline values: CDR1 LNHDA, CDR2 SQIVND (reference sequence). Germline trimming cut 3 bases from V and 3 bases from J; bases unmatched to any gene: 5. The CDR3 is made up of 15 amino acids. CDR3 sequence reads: CASSIGTGAIYEQYF. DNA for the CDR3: TGTGCCAGTAGTATCGGGACAGGGGCAATCTACGAGCAGTACTTC.

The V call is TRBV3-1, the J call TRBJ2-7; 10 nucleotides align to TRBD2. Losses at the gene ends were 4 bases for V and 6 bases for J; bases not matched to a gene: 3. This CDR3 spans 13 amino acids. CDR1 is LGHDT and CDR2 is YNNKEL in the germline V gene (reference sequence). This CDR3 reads CASSLGTSVEQYF. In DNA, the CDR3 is TGTGCCAGCAGCCTCGGGACTAGCGTCGAGCAGTACTTC.

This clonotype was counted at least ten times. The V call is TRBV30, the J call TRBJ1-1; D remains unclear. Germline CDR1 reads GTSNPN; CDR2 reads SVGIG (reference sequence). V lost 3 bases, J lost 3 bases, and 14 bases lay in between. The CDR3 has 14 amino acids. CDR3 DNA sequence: TGTGCCTGGAGGGTAACAGCATACTACACTGAAGCTTTCTTT. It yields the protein CAWRVTAYYTEAFF.

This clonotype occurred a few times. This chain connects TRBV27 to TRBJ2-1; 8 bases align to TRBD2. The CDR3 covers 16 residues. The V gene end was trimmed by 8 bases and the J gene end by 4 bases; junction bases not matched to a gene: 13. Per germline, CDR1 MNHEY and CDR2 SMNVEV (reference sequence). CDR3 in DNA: TGTGCCAGCGTTCTTAGGCTAGCGGGCGGATACAATGAGCAGTTCTTC. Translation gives CASVLRLAGGYNEQFF.

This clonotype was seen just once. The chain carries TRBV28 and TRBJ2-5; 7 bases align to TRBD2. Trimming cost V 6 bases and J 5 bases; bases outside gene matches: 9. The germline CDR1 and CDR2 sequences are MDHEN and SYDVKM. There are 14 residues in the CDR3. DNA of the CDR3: TGTGCCAGCAGCCTCCGCGGGGGATTGGAGACCCAGTACTTC. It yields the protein CASSLRGGLETQYF.

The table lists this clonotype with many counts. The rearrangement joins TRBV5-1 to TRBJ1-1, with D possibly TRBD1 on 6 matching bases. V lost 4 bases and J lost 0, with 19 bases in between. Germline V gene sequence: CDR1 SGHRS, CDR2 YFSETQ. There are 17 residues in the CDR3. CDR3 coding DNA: TGCGCCAGCAGCCTGACAAAGGACCGACAGGTGAACACTGAAGCTTTCTTT. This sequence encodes CASSLTKDRQVNTEAFF.

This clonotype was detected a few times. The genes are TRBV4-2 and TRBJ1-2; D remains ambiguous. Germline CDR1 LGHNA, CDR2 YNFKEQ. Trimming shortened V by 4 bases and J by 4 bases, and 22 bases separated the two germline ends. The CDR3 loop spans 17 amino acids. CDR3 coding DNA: TGTGCCAGCAGCCCAGCGGCCGTCGGCGGGAATTCCTATGGCTACACCTTC. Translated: CASSPAAVGGNSYGYTF.